These 27 T cell receptor beta chains share one sample of origin, sequenced in a study of cytomegalovirus exposure and HLA in healthy donors. The PCR ran on 60 Vbeta and 13 Jbeta primers. Using immunoSEQ multiplex PCR, the repertoire was profiled, and TCRdb retains in-frame clones only, with some absent. The sample contains some 170,000 clones, about four fifths of which appear only once. The sequencing sample was made of PBMCs. The receptors come from a woman in her forties or fifties in good health and CMV-seronegative.

The CDR3 here is CASSDQPTIPNEQFF. The DNA for the CDR3 is TGTGCCAGCAGTGACCAGCCGACTATACCCAATGAGCAGTTCTTC. The chain carries TRBV6-4 and TRBJ2-1; D might be TRBD2 (5 bases). Germline V gene data show CDR1 as MRHNA and CDR2 as SNTAGT. V lost 2 bases and J 6 bases, leaving 14 bases between the germline ends. This CDR3 is 15 amino acids long.

The J gene is TRBJ2-7, the V gene TRBV10-3; 9 positions agree with TRBD2. CDR3 length: 14 amino acids. Trimming cost V 6 bases and J 2 bases; bases outside gene matches: 5. The germline V gene has CDR1 ENHRY and CDR2 SYGVKD. CDR3 sequence (DNA): TGTGCCATCAGGAAGCGGGGGGAGGCCTACGAGCAGTACTTC. Amino acids: CAIRKRGEAYEQYF.

The chain has TRBV7-2 and TRBJ2-3; 10 bases are shared with TRBD1. The CDR3 extends over 15 amino acids. Germline V CDR1 and CDR2: SGHTA, FQGNSA. The V segment lost 5 bases and the J segment 1 base; nucleotides outside the gene matches: 3. The CDR3 DNA is TGTGCCAGCAGCCTGGACAGGGGGGGCACAGATACGCAGTATTTT. It translates to CASSLDRGGTDTQYF.

In this sample, this clone turned up a few times. V usage is TRBV7-8 and J usage is TRBJ2-7, with 12 nucleotides matching TRBD2. From germline, CDR1 is SGHVS and CDR2 FQNEAQ. The CDR3 has 15 residues. V lost 5 bases and J lost 2; bases outside the gene matches: 4. CDR3 DNA sequence: TGTGCCAGCAGCGCCACTAGCGGGGGGACCTACGAGCAGTACTTC. It codes for CASSATSGGTYEQYF.

This clone was detected once. The rearrangement links TRBV6-5 to TRBJ1-3; D is possibly TRBD1 (5 bases). The CDR3 length is 15 residues. V was shortened by 0 bases and J by 2 bases, with 8 bases between the two germline ends. Germline CDR1 is MNHEY and CDR2 is SVGAGI. CDR3 sequence (DNA): TGTGCCAGCAGTTACTCTACGGGGGCTGGAAACACCATATATTTT. It encodes CASSYSTGAGNTIYF.

This clone was detected only a few times. J is TRBJ2-4 and V is TRBV29-1; weak D call: TRBD2 (5 bases). V lost 7 bases and J lost 11, with 15 bases in between. CDR1 and CDR2 (germline): SQVTM, ANQGSEA. The CDR3 has 11 amino acids. CDR3: CSAARGRLQYF. CDR3 DNA sequence: TGCAGCGCCGCCCGAGGGAGACTTCAGTACTTC.

The chain is built from TRBV19 and TRBJ2-6; D is perhaps TRBD1 (6 bases). Germline V gene lookup returns CDR1 LNHDA and CDR2 SQIVND (reference sequence). V lost 8 bases to trimming and J lost 2 bases, with 13 bases between them. The CDR3 is made up of 15 amino acids. Written as DNA, the CDR3 is TGTGCCAGTCTCTCCTGGGGGCCTGGGGCCAACGTCCTGACTTTC. Translated: CASLSWGPGANVLTF.

This clone was detected only once. The rearrangement joins TRBV11-2 to TRBJ2-2; perhaps TRBD2 as D (6 bases). This CDR3 spans 15 amino acids. Germline V CDR1 and CDR2: SGHAT, FQNNGV. Trimming left V 7 bases short and J 5 bases short, with 17 bases between. The CDR3 DNA follows: TGTGCCAGCACCACAATGGGGACTCTGACCGGGGAGCTGTTTTTT. This translates into CASTTMGTLTGELFF.

The J gene is TRBJ2-2, the V gene TRBV2; 9 nucleotides match TRBD2. This CDR3 has 15 amino acids. Trimming cost V 5 bases and J 8 bases; bases outside gene matches: 9. Germline V CDR1 and CDR2: SNHLY, FYNNEI. The CDR3 DNA reads TGTGCCAGCAGTCCGACTAGCGGAGGCGGGGGGGAGCTGTTTTTT. Translating gives CASSPTSGGGGELFF.

A note on this clone: The CDR3 end shows no conserved phenylalanine or tryptophan, and so a read error is likely. The chain recombines TRBV9 with TRBJ2-7; 7 bases are a match to TRBD1. V gave up 3 bases and J gave up 5 bases; unmatched junction bases: 11. CDR3 length equals 15 residues. The V gene's germline CDR1 is SGDLS and CDR2 YYNGEE. The CDR3 sequence: CASSAWGTANNEQYS. CDR3 bases: TGTGCCAGCAGCGCTTGGGGGACAGCGAACAACGAGCAGTACTCC.

This clone occurred a few times. The V gene is TRBV7-2, the J gene TRBJ1-2; 10 nucleotides align to TRBD1. The CDR3 loop spans 14 amino acids. The V gene end was trimmed by 5 bases and the J gene end by 7 bases; junction bases not matched to a gene: 7. Germline V lookup: CDR1 SGHTA, CDR2 FQGNSA. CDR3 residues: CASSGTGDGLGYTF. The DNA of the CDR3 is TGTGCCAGCAGCGGGACAGGGGATGGTCTTGGCTACACCTTC.

The CDR3 nucleotides read TGTGCCAGCAGCTTCCCTAGCGGGGGCTCCTACAATGAGCAGTTCTTC. As protein: CASSFPSGGSYNEQFF. This sequence joins TRBV5-4 and TRBJ2-1; the match to TRBD2 covers 10 bases. The V and J ends lost 2 bases and 0 bases, in that order; junction bases with no gene match: 2. This CDR3 is built from 16 residues. Germline V gene lookup returns CDR1 SGHNT and CDR2 YYREEE (reference sequence).

The V and J genes are TRBV7-6 and TRBJ2-7, with 10 bases matching TRBD1. V was pared by 4 bases and J by 2 bases, with 2 bases of the junction left unmatched. The germline V gene has CDR1 SGHVS and CDR2 FNYEAQ. CDR3 length: 14 residues. CDR3 region: CASSSGTGAYEQYF. CDR3 nucleotide sequence: TGTGCCAGCAGCTCAGGGACAGGGGCCTACGAGCAGTACTTC.

The gene calls are TRBV5-4 and TRBJ2-1; 9 bases line up with TRBD2. The CDR3 runs 16 residues. The V segment lost 5 bases and the J segment 0 bases; nucleotides outside the gene matches: 6. Germline V gene data show CDR1 as SGHNT and CDR2 as YYREEE (reference sequence). The CDR3 loop reads CASSPLAGSSYNEQFF. In DNA, the CDR3 is TGTGCCAGCAGTCCCCTAGCGGGGAGCTCCTACAATGAGCAGTTCTTC.

This chain connects TRBV11-2 to TRBJ2-7, with D tentatively TRBD2 (6 bases). The V end was cut by 6 bases, the J end by 6 bases, with 15 bases between. The germline CDR1 and CDR2 sequences are SGHAT and FQNNGV. The CDR3 runs 13 residues. CDR3 bases: TGTGCCAGCAGGTTGCCCGGGAGCGGCGAGCAGTACTTC. This translates into CASRLPGSGEQYF.

This clone has just one count. This chain joins TRBV28 and TRBJ1-2; no reliable D call. CDR3 length: 13 amino acids. In germline, CDR1 is MDHEN, CDR2 SYDVKM. With 4 bases removed from V and 8 bases from J, the gap between germline ends came to 14 bases. The CDR3 loop reads CASSSRLFEGYTF. The CDR3 bases are TGTGCCAGCAGTTCCCGGTTGTTTGAAGGCTACACCTTC.

This clone showed up just once. The chain combines TRBV7-9 with TRBJ2-2; D perhaps matches TRBD2 (5 bases). CDR1 and CDR2 from the germline V gene are SEHNR and FQNEAQ (reference sequence). V lost 3 bases, J lost 3 bases, and 11 bases lay in between. The CDR3 totals 15 residues. The CDR3 protein is CASSFVLGDTGELFF. CDR3 nucleotide sequence: TGTGCCAGCAGCTTCGTACTAGGAGACACCGGGGAGCTGTTTTTT.

DNA for the CDR3: TGTGCCAGCAGGTCGGGAGCCAGCGGGACGGGCACCGGGGAGCTGTTTTTT. Amino acid sequence: CASRSGASGTGTGELFF. This chain uses TRBV2 with TRBJ2-2; 7 positions match TRBD2. The CDR3 totals 17 residues. Germline V gives CDR1 SNHLY, CDR2 FYNNEI. V dropped 6 bases and J dropped 4; count of bases not matched to a gene: 14. Combining the CDR3 with reference TRBV2 and TRBJ2-2 gives the whole variable domain EPEVTQTPSHQVTQMGQEVILRCVPISNHLYFYWYRQILGQKVEFLVSFYNNEISEKSEIFDDQFSVERPDGSNFTLKIRSTKLEDSAMYFCASRSGASGTGTGELFFGEGSRLTVL.

The chain joins TRBV2 to TRBJ1-1; 8 bases are a match to TRBD1. There are 15 residues in the CDR3. CDR1 and CDR2 from the germline V gene are SNHLY and FYNNEI. V lost 5 bases to trimming and J lost 0 bases; unmatched junction nucleotides: 5. The CDR3 here is CASSRTGSMNTEAFF. CDR3 in DNA: TGTGCCAGCAGTAGGACAGGGTCAATGAACACTGAAGCTTTCTTT.

The chain couples TRBV29-1 to TRBJ1-1, with a tentative D call TRBD1 (5 bases). CDR3 size: 13 residues. The germline CDR1 and CDR2 sequences are SQVTM and ANQGSEA. The V end was cut by 6 bases, the J end by 3 bases, with 14 bases between. CDR3 coding DNA: TGCAGCGTGCAGGGCGGCGGGGACACTGAAGCTTTCTTT. This encodes CSVQGGGDTEAFF.

In its sample, this clone was seen a few times. V gene TRBV9 combines with J gene TRBJ2-2; 7 nucleotides align to TRBD2. Looked up from germline, CDR1 is SGDLS and CDR2 is YYNGEE. J gave up 8 bases and V 7 bases, and 11 bases lay outside the gene matches. This CDR3 has 14 amino acids. The CDR3 region has the DNA TGTGCCAGCGGCGGCGGGAGCGCTCCGGGGGAGCTGTTTTTT. Amino acids: CASGGGSAPGELFF.

This chain uses TRBV2 with TRBJ1-5; D remains ambiguous. The CDR3 has 15 residues. In germline, CDR1 is SNHLY, CDR2 FYNNEI. V gave up 9 bases and J gave up 4 bases, with 19 bases separating them. The CDR3 loop is CASRPRGPLNQPQHF. The DNA of the CDR3 is TGTGCCAGTCGTCCAAGAGGGCCGTTAAATCAGCCCCAGCATTTT.

This clone was seen a few times. V is TRBV6-5 and J is TRBJ2-7; 9 bases match TRBD1. With V trimmed by 0 bases and J by 2 bases, 2 bases remained unmatched. Looked up from germline, CDR1 is MNHEY and CDR2 is SVGAGI. The CDR3 is 15 residues long. The DNA for the CDR3 is TGTGCCAGCAGTTACTCCGACAGGGGGACCTACGAGCAGTACTTC. The encoded protein is CASSYSDRGTYEQYF.

This chain joins TRBV1 and TRBJ1-1; the table's D gene call, TRBD1, was not cross checked with the DNA. TRBV1 is deemed a pseudogene. CDR3 length: 18 amino acids. The CDR3 DNA sequence: TGCACCAGCAGCCAAAACGGACAGGGTACCCACAGGGGCACTGAAGCTTTCTTT. Amino acid sequence: CTSSQNGQGTHRGTEAFF.

This clone was seen a handful of times. The genes are TRBV19 and TRBJ1-2; 7 positions agree with TRBD1. The CDR3 is 13 amino acids. J gave up 3 bases and V 10 bases, and 8 bases lay outside the gene matches. The germline V gene encodes CDR1 LNHDA and CDR2 SQIVND (reference sequence). The CDR3 region has the DNA TGTGCCACCCAGGGGGTTTCGGACTATGGCTACACCTTC. Its translation is CATQGVSDYGYTF.

The V call is TRBV5-4, the J call TRBJ1-2; 7 bases align to TRBD1. J was trimmed by 8 bases and V by 4 bases; bases with no gene match: 17. The germline gives CDR1 SGHNT, CDR2 YYREEE (reference sequence). The length of the CDR3 is 16 residues. CDR3 nucleotide sequence: TGTGCCAGCAGCCCTCGAAGACAGGGAGAGTTTGGGGGCTACACCTTC. Translation gives CASSPRRQGEFGGYTF.

This CDR3 reads CASSPGVQETQYF. The CDR3 DNA reads as TGCGCCAGCAGCCCAGGGGTCCAAGAGACCCAGTACTTC. This chain uses TRBV5-1 with TRBJ2-5; D may be TRBD1 (6 bases). Germline assignment: CDR1 SGHRS and CDR2 YFSETQ. The V end was cut by 4 bases, the J end by 1 base, with 8 bases between. The CDR3 sequence is 13 residues long.